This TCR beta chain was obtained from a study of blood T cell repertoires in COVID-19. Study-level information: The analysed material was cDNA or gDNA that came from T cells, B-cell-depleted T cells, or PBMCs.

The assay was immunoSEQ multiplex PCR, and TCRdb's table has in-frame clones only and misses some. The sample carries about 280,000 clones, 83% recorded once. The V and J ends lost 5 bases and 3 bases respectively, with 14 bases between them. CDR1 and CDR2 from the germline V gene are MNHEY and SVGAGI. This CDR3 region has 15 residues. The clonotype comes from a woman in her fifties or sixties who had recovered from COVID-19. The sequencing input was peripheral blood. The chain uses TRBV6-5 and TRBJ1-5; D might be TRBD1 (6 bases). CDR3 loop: CASSRGGAHNQPQHF. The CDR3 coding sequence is TGTGCCAGCAGTAGGGGGGGGGCCCACAATCAGCCCCAGCATTTT.